Listed here are 9 T cell receptor beta chains from one sample, sequenced in a study of radiotherapy plus CTLA-4 blockade in lung cancer. The data were produced by immunoSEQ multiplex PCR, yet TCRdb's version contains in-frame clones alone and is incomplete. Among 50,000 or so clones, roughly 76% were seen once, and the ten largest hold roughly 10%. The material sequenced was peripheral blood, taken from a patient treated with radiotherapy plus ipilimumab. Every receptor here comes from a human donor with non-small cell lung cancer who had stable disease on radiotherapy plus ipilimumab.

The chain recombines TRBV6-1 with TRBJ2-2; D is unclear. The CDR3 runs to 14 residues. V was shortened by 6 bases and J by 2 bases, with 10 bases between the two germline ends. Germline CDR1 MNHNS, CDR2 SASEGT. CDR3 sequence reads: CASRTSSNTGELFF. CDR3 sequence (DNA): TGTGCCAGCAGAACTTCATCTAACACCGGGGAGCTGTTTTTT.

The chain couples TRBV6-1 to TRBJ1-2; D is unresolved. The V end was cut by 5 bases, the J end by 3 bases, with 10 bases between. The CDR3 length is 13 residues. In germline, CDR1 is MNHNS, CDR2 SASEGT. CDR3 residues: CASSFHADYGYTF. The CDR3, as DNA: TGTGCCAGCAGTTTTCACGCGGACTATGGCTACACCTTC.

The chain links TRBV19 to TRBJ2-3, with 7 bases lining up with TRBD2. Germline V gene lookup returns CDR1 LNHDA and CDR2 SQIVND (reference sequence). The trim removed 4 bases at V and 8 bases at J, leaving 12 bases unmatched. There are 15 residues in the CDR3. The CDR3: CASSTGTTSTPTQYF. In DNA, the CDR3 is TGTGCCAGTAGTACCGGGACTACTTCTACTCCTACGCAGTATTTT. The full variable domain, with the rest looked up from reference TRBV19 and TRBJ2-3, is DGGITQSPKYLFRKEGQNVTLSCEQNLNHDAMYWYRQDPGQGLRLIYYSQIVNDFQKGDIAEGYSVSREKKESFPLTVTSAQKNPTAFYLCASSTGTTSTPTQYFGPGTRLTVL.

The chain links TRBV2 to TRBJ1-6; no clear D gene. Germline CDR1 SNHLY, CDR2 FYNNEI. With 3 bases removed from V and 0 bases from J, the gap between germline ends came to 12 bases. The CDR3 covers 17 residues. The chain's CDR3 is CASSDLGGSSYNSPLHF. CDR3 nucleotide sequence: TGTGCCAGCAGTGATTTAGGTGGTAGCTCCTATAATTCACCCCTCCACTTT.

The V and J genes are TRBV18 and TRBJ1-2; D unclear. In germline, CDR1 is KGHSH, CDR2 LQKENI. The CDR3 has 15 amino acids. Trimming removed 0 bases at V and 3 bases at J, with 11 bases between. The CDR3 DNA is TGTGCCAGCTCACCACCGTTACCAAGAGACTATGGCTACACCTTC. Translated, it gives CASSPPLPRDYGYTF. Variable domain in full (rest from reference TRBV18 and TRBJ1-2): NAGVMQNPRHLVRRRGQEARLRCSPMKGHSHVYWYRQLPEEGLKFMVYLQKENIIDESGMPKERFSAEFPKEGPSILRIQQVVRGDSAAYFCASSPPLPRDYGYTFGSGTRLTVV.

The chain has TRBV6-6 and TRBJ1-1; no firm D call. The CDR3 consists of 13 residues. The germline V gene has CDR1 MNHNY and CDR2 SVGAGI (reference sequence). V was shortened by 6 bases and J by 8 bases, with 16 bases between the two germline ends. The CDR3 bases are TGTGCCAGCAGCCCCCCGGCCGGGCCGGAAGCTTTCTTT. This encodes CASSPPAGPEAFF.

The gene calls are TRBV28 and TRBJ1-2; 11 bases match TRBD1. This CDR3 region has 17 residues. The V segment lost 2 bases and the J segment 2 bases; nucleotides outside the gene matches: 7. Germline lookup yields CDR1 MDHEN and CDR2 SYDVKM. The DNA for the CDR3 is TGTGCCAGCAGTTTAGTTGGACAGGGGGCGCCGAACTATGGCTACACCTTC. It encodes CASSLVGQGAPNYGYTF.

V and J are TRBV18 and TRBJ1-2; D is possibly TRBD1 (5 bases). Germline CDR1 reads KGHSH; CDR2 reads LQKENI. The CDR3 sequence is 15 residues long. With 2 bases removed from V and 6 bases from J, the gap between germline ends came to 16 bases. CDR3 bases: TGTGCCAGCTCACCAGGTAACCAGGGTGTAAATGGCTACACCTTC. Amino acids: CASSPGNQGVNGYTF.

V usage is TRBV18 and J usage is TRBJ1-3, with 7 positions matching TRBD1. V dropped 8 bases and J dropped 0; count of bases not matched to a gene: 10. This CDR3 spans 16 amino acids. Per the germline V gene, CDR1 is KGHSH and CDR2 is LQKENI. DNA of the CDR3: TGTGCCAGCACCTTGGTCCGGGACAGCTCTGGAAACACCATATATTTT. Translating gives CASTLVRDSSGNTIYF.